The T cell receptor (beta chain) described here comes from a study of response to subunit inactivated influenza vaccine. Regarding this clonotype: The antigen is not known.

Deletions cut 0 bases from V and 6 bases from J, with 20 bases between. Per germline, CDR1 MNHEY and CDR2 SMNVEV (reference sequence). This CDR3 contains 18 residues. TCRdb used MiXCR to reprocess the RT-PCR reads, holding one entry per CDR3 protein. The table lists hundreds of thousands of distinct CDR3 sequences, about 10% of them singletons. Study-wide points: The authors suggested that few new T cells are recruited per seasonal influenza vaccination.

The chain carries TRBV27 and TRBJ1-4; D call uncertain. The source material was PBMCs from blood, sampled on the day of vaccination. The source is a middle-aged man who received an inactivated influenza vaccine. The CDR3 here is CASSLSLRVGRSYEKLFF. The CDR3 region has the DNA TGTGCCAGCAGTTTATCTCTCCGGGTCGGCAGGTCTTATGAAAAACTGTTTTTT.